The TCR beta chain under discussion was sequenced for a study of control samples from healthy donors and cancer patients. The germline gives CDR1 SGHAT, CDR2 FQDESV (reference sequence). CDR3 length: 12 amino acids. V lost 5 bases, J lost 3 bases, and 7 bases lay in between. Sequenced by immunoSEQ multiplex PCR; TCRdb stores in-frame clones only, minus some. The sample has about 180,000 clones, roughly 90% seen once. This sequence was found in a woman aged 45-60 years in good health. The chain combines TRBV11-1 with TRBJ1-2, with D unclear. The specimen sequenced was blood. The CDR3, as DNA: TGTGCCAGCAGCCGCGATTACTATGGCTACACCTTC. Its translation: CASSRDYYGYTF.